This T cell receptor beta chain comes out of a study of glioma-infiltrating T cells. Study outcomes and limitations: Non-neoplastic patients had below-expected tissue-blood divergence, while all gliomas exceeded expectation. Tissue and blood shared very few CDR3 sequences.

Using RNA template, CDR3s of TCR alpha and beta were amplified with iRepertoire arm-PCR. Tissue mRNA or PBMC total RNA, about 95-450 ng, went into one-step reverse transcription and amplification. TCRdb ran MiXCR on the multiplex PCR reads and lists one entry per CDR3 protein. The table shows over 100,000 distinct CDR3 sequences, with less than 30% occurring only once. The germline V gene has CDR1 MNHEY and CDR2 SMNVEV (reference sequence). The ends were cut back, 6 bases at V and 4 bases at J, with 12 bases in the middle. The CDR3 covers 14 residues. This clonotype appeared many times. As yet, its antigen is unknown.

This TCR came from a human donor with low-grade glioma or glioblastoma, undergoing nonglioma brain surgery, or in good health (not recorded which). The V and J genes are TRBV27 and TRBJ1-4; tentatively, D is TRBD1 (5 bases). Sequencing was performed on glioma tissue, nonneoplastic brain tissue, or PBMCs (not recorded which). The DNA for the CDR3 is TGTGCCAGCAGCGTACAGGATAATAATGAAAAACTGTTTTTT. Translating it yields CASSVQDNNEKLFF.